The clone carrying this T cell receptor beta chain was seen many times. Its antigen is undetermined. This entry belongs to a study of CD8 T cells in ankylosing spondylitis. General study results and limits: Reports say disease-linked clones showed up significantly more in matched ankylosing spondylitis synovial fluid. Disease-linked clones displayed a CD8+ phenotype and appeared relatively rarely in peripheral blood. Several highly homologous variants made up a TCR beta motif that seemed to typify ankylosing spondylitis blood. Previous work reported some of these motif variants in the synovial fluid and blood of reactive arthritis.

Libraries for TCR beta were made by quantitative 5'-RACE with molecular barcodes. Via MiXCR, TCRdb re-called the 5' RACE reads, giving one row per CDR3 protein. The sample lists 750,000 to 850,000 distinct CDR3 sequences, 10% to 15% seen once, with 0.51% in the top ten. From germline, CDR1 is SEHNR and CDR2 FQNEAQ (reference sequence). This CDR3 contains 12 residues. The ends were cut back, 6 bases at V and 1 base at J, with 6 bases in the middle. This rearrangement joins TRBV7-9 to TRBJ1-2; D is unresolved. This sequence originates from a male donor with ankylosing spondylitis. The specimen was blood, either unsorted or a sorted T cell fraction (not recorded which). CDR3 amino acids: CASSGVNYGYTF. The CDR3 coding sequence is TGTGCCAGCAGTGGAGTTAACTATGGCTACACCTTC.